The present entry profiles one T cell receptor beta chain with its context. The antigen remains undetermined. This entry is derived from a study of shared clonotypes between healthy human individuals. Whole-study context: The donor pool was made up of a couple of women and a few men aged 18 to 49. There were three CD4 naive, three CD4 memory, two CD8 naive and one CD8 memory plates per donor. General observations from the study: Some naive CD4 clonotypes, roughly 5%, turned up in common across four donors.

Trimming left V 6 bases short and J 5 bases short, with 22 bases between. The CDR3 sequence is 16 residues long. CDR1 is MDHEN, CDR2 SYDVKM, per germline. Replicate PCRs from sorted subsets contained roughly 200 ng DNA, which is some 30,000 T cell genomes. Clones were sequenced by immunoSEQ multiplex PCR, and TCRdb holds only the in-frame ones, with some missing. The sample carries about 1.4 million clones, around 97% recorded once. The TCR comes from a man under 40 in good health. This rearrangement joins TRBV28 to TRBJ1-1, with a weak D call TRBD1 (5 bases). Sequenced sample: naive CD4+ T cells sorted from blood. Subset described: CD45RA+ positively selected. The CDR3 is CASSSPSVGGNTEAFF. As DNA, the CDR3 is TGTGCCAGCAGCTCGCCGAGTGTGGGGGGGAATACTGAAGCTTTCTTT. The full variable domain, completed using reference TRBV28 and TRBJ1-1, is DVKVTQSSRYLVKRTGEKVFLECVQDMDHENMFWYRQDPGLGLRLIYFSYDVKMKEKGDIPEGYSVSREKKERFSLILESASTNQTSMYLCASSSPSVGGNTEAFFGQGTRLTVV.